These 29 T cell receptor beta chains came from one sample sequenced in a study of blood T cell repertoires in COVID-19. The method was immunoSEQ multiplex PCR; TCRdb's version includes in-frame clones alone and lacks a portion of them. This table holds some 110,000 clones, just over 90% found once. The sample comprised peripheral blood. These receptors all come from a human donor with active COVID-19. The donor label of this sample is uncertain.

The V and J genes are TRBV3-1 (or the pseudogene TRBV3-2) and TRBJ2-1; 7 nucleotides line up with TRBD1. From germline, CDR1 is LGHDT and CDR2 YNNKEL (reference sequence). J gave up 6 bases and V 4 bases, and 9 bases lay outside the gene matches. CDR3 size: 15 residues. The CDR3 nucleotides are TGTGCCAGCAGCCTTAACCCGGACAGGACCAATGAGCAGTTCTTC. It is translated as CASSLNPDRTNEQFF.

The chain is built from TRBV27 and TRBJ2-1; 12 nucleotides line up with TRBD1. The CDR3 is 18 amino acids. Per the germline V gene, CDR1 is MNHEY and CDR2 is SMNVEV (reference sequence). Losses at the gene ends were 7 bases for V and 3 bases for J; bases not matched to a gene: 13. CDR3: CASMVWDRGHFHYNEQFF. Written as DNA, the CDR3 is TGTGCCAGCATGGTTTGGGACAGGGGGCACTTCCACTACAATGAGCAGTTCTTC.

This chain uses TRBV30 with TRBJ1-5, with D possibly being TRBD1 (6 bases). The germline V and J ends were trimmed by 0 bases and 0 bases, with 9 bases remaining between them. The CDR3 has 15 residues. CDR1 and CDR2 (germline): GTSNPN, SVGIG (reference sequence). The CDR3 nucleotides read TGTGCCTGGAGTGTTGGACAGTATAGCAATCAGCCCCAGCATTTT. It is translated as CAWSVGQYSNQPQHF.

The chain couples TRBV5-5 to TRBJ2-5, with TRBD2 matching 13 bases. The V and J ends lost 4 bases and 5 bases, in that order; junction bases with no gene match: 8. Looked up from germline, CDR1 is SGHKS and CDR2 is YYEKEE (reference sequence). The CDR3 has 16 residues. The CDR3 reads CASSITLAGGLETQYF. The DNA of the CDR3 is TGTGCCAGCAGCATAACACTAGCGGGGGGGCTGGAGACCCAGTACTTC.

The rearrangement links TRBV2 to TRBJ1-4, with 12 bases aligning to TRBD1. CDR3 length: 15 amino acids. CDR1 is SNHLY and CDR2 is FYNNEI in the germline V gene. V trimming: 2 bases; J trimming: 7 bases; junction bases outside the gene matches: 2. CDR3 loop: CASSELGQGAEKLFF. In DNA form, the CDR3 reads TGTGCCAGCAGTGAATTGGGACAGGGGGCTGAAAAACTGTTTTTT.

The gene calls are TRBV9 and TRBJ2-5; D gene unclear. V was cut by 0 bases and J by 5 bases, with 5 bases left in between. The CDR3 sequence is 12 residues long. Germline CDR1 is SGDLS and CDR2 is YYNGEE. In nucleotides, the CDR3 is TGTGCCAGCAGCGTAGCGGAGGAGACCCAGTACTTC. It encodes CASSVAEETQYF.

This chain joins TRBV7-9 and TRBJ1-6; TRBD1 matches at 9 bases. V was clipped by 6 bases and J by 6 bases; unmatched bases: 6. CDR1 is SEHNR and CDR2 is FQNEAQ in the germline V gene (reference sequence). This CDR3 is built from 15 residues. CDR3 sequence (DNA): TGTGCCAGCAGGCCTCCGGGACAGGGTAATTCACCCCTCCACTTT. Protein: CASRPPGQGNSPLHF.

This clone has only one observation. V is TRBV4-1 and J is TRBJ2-1; 14 positions agree with TRBD2. There are 15 residues in the CDR3. Trimming at V came to 4 bases and at J to 16 bases, leaving 12 bases not matched to a gene. Germline loops: CDR1 MGHRA, CDR2 YSYEKL. CDR3 in amino acids: CASSLVGLAGGGEFF. In nucleotides, the CDR3 is TGCGCCAGCAGCCTTGTAGGACTAGCGGGGGGCGGCGAATTCTTC.

V usage is TRBV29-1 and J usage is TRBJ2-2, with 10 positions matching TRBD1. V trimming: 6 bases; J trimming: 6 bases; junction bases outside the gene matches: 10. This CDR3 region has 15 residues. The V gene's germline CDR1 is SQVTM and CDR2 ANQGSEA. For the CDR3, the DNA is TGCAGCGTCTCATTGACAGGGGGCTGGTCCGGGGAGCTGTTTTTT. Translated: CSVSLTGGWSGELFF.

This sequence joins TRBV2 and TRBJ1-6; D not certain. The CDR3 consists of 14 residues. The V and J ends lost 4 bases and 13 bases respectively, with 17 bases between them. Germline loops: CDR1 SNHLY, CDR2 FYNNEI. CDR3 in DNA: TGTGCCAGCAGTGGTCCCCTAGAAAAATCGCCCCTCCACTTT. It yields the protein CASSGPLEKSPLHF.

The rearrangement uses TRBV7-9 and TRBJ2-1, with 7 bases lining up with TRBD2. Looked up from germline, CDR1 is SEHNR and CDR2 is FQNEAQ (reference sequence). The CDR3 totals 13 residues. V lost 1 base, J lost 12 bases, and 6 bases stayed unmatched. The CDR3 sequence is CASSLGGGQGQFF. CDR3 DNA: TGTGCCAGCAGCTTAGGGGGAGGGCAAGGGCAGTTCTTC.

The rearrangement joins TRBV7-3 to TRBJ2-3; maybe TRBD2 (6 bases). Germline V gene lookup returns CDR1 SGHTA and CDR2 FQGTGA. This CDR3 is built from 15 residues. The V gene lost 5 bases and the J gene lost 0 bases, with 12 bases spanning the gap. The DNA of the CDR3 is TGTGCCAGCAGCACGGAGGGATTTAGCACAGATACGCAGTATTTT. Its protein product is CASSTEGFSTDTQYF.

This chain uses TRBV5-8 with TRBJ2-4, with TRBD1 as a possible D gene (5 bases). V lost 4 bases to trimming and J lost 0 bases, with 17 bases between them. Per germline, CDR1 SGHTS and CDR2 YDEGEE. CDR3 length: 17 residues. CDR3 DNA: TGTGCCAGCAGCATAACCGACAGCTACCTAGCCAAAAACATTCAGTACTTC. Amino acid sequence: CASSITDSYLAKNIQYF.

The chain carries TRBV21-1 and TRBJ2-4; the tabulated D call, TRBD2, remains unverified against the DNA. TRBV21-1 is a pseudogene segment. This CDR3 spans 19 amino acids. The CDR3 DNA follows: TGTGCCAGCAGCAAAGGGGGGGAGGAACAACGACTAGCCAAAAACATTCAGTACTTC. Protein product: CASSKGGEEQRLAKNIQYF.

The CDR3 DNA is TGCGCCAGCAGTGAGTCGACGAGGTTCCGTGGCTACACCTTC. Protein sequence: CASSESTRFRGYTF. This sequence joins TRBV10-2 and TRBJ1-2, with D hard to call. Trimming shortened V by 0 bases and J by 7 bases, and 12 bases separated the two germline ends. Looked up from germline, CDR1 is WSHSY and CDR2 is SAAADI. This CDR3 has 14 residues.

The chain couples TRBV5-1 to TRBJ1-6; 9 positions agree with TRBD1. Germline-derived CDR1 and CDR2 are SGHRS and YFSETQ. The V gene end was trimmed by 2 bases and the J gene end by 7 bases; junction bases not matched to a gene: 4. This CDR3 is 15 amino acids long. The CDR3 region is CASSLPGQGNSPLHF. In DNA, the CDR3 is TGCGCCAGCAGCTTACCAGGACAGGGGAATTCACCCCTCCACTTT. Full variable domain (rest looked up from reference TRBV5-1 and TRBJ1-6): KAGVTQTPRYLIKTRGQQVTLSCSPISGHRSVSWYQQTPGQGLQFLFEYFSETQRNKGNFPGRFSGRQFSNSRSEMNVSTLELGDSALYLCASSLPGQGNSPLHFGNGTRLTVT.

A single count supports this clone. CDR3 nucleotides: TGTGCCAGCAGCCGATTAACGGCCGGGACAGGGGCGGACGAGCAGTACTTC. Translated, it gives CASSRLTAGTGADEQYF. J is TRBJ2-7 and V is TRBV3-1 (or the pseudogene TRBV3-2); TRBD1 matches 10 bases. Germline V gene lookup returns CDR1 LGHDT and CDR2 YNNKEL (reference sequence). The CDR3 extends over 17 amino acids. The V and J ends lost 4 bases and 5 bases, in that order; junction bases with no gene match: 14.

This clone was picked up one time. The chain couples TRBV11-2 to TRBJ2-7, with TRBD1 matching 8 bases. The CDR3 length is 14 residues. Germline V gene data show CDR1 as SGHAT and CDR2 as FQNNGV. After removal of 2 bases from V and 5 bases from J, the junction contained 5 bases not matched to a gene. CDR3 in amino acids: CASSLTQGAHEQYF. The CDR3 nucleotides are TGTGCCAGCAGCTTAACGCAGGGGGCCCACGAGCAGTACTTC.

This chain connects TRBV18 to TRBJ1-1, with 7 nucleotides matching TRBD1. CDR3 size: 14 residues. The germline gives CDR1 KGHSH, CDR2 LQKENI. With 4 bases clipped from V and 0 bases from J, the junction kept 2 bases outside the gene matches. CDR3 region: CASSQGQMNTEAFF. In DNA, the CDR3 is TGTGCCAGCTCACAGGGACAGATGAACACTGAAGCTTTCTTT.

This chain connects TRBV19 to TRBJ2-2; maybe TRBD1 (6 bases). The V and J ends lost 6 bases and 0 bases respectively, with 20 bases between them. Germline loops: CDR1 LNHDA, CDR2 SQIVND (reference sequence). The CDR3 is 18 residues long. In nucleotides, the CDR3 is TGTGCCAGTAGCCCAAACGGACAGTTTTCGGCGAACACCGGGGAGCTGTTTTTT. Encoded protein: CASSPNGQFSANTGELFF.

V and J are TRBV4-1 and TRBJ1-2; D is possibly TRBD1 (5 bases). The CDR3 spans 15 residues. V shed 0 bases and J shed 3 bases, with 11 bases lying between them. CDR1 and CDR2 (germline): MGHRA, YSYEKL. The CDR3: CASSQDFGRDYGYTF. In nucleotides, the CDR3 is TGCGCCAGCAGCCAAGACTTCGGCAGGGACTATGGCTACACCTTC.

The chain recombines TRBV2 with TRBJ2-7; 10 nucleotides align to TRBD2. Germline V CDR1 and CDR2: SNHLY, FYNNEI. The CDR3 covers 15 residues. J was trimmed by 2 bases and V by 5 bases; bases with no gene match: 6. This chain's CDR3 is CASSLRTSGAYEQYF. CDR3 DNA: TGTGCCAGCAGTCTAAGGACTAGCGGCGCCTACGAGCAGTACTTC.

The chain recombines TRBV7-9 with TRBJ2-1; 7 bases align to TRBD1. The CDR3 extends over 15 amino acids. Per germline, CDR1 SEHNR and CDR2 FQNEAQ (reference sequence). V was pared by 3 bases and J by 4 bases, with 6 bases of the junction left unmatched. The CDR3 DNA follows: TGTGCCAGCAGCTTCTACAGGGGAAGGTACAATGAGCAGTTCTTC. Its protein product is CASSFYRGRYNEQFF.

This chain connects TRBV9 to TRBJ2-2; 12 nucleotides agree with TRBD1. The V segment lost 0 bases and the J segment 7 bases; nucleotides outside the gene matches: 7. Germline values: CDR1 SGDLS, CDR2 YYNGEE. The CDR3 is made up of 17 amino acids. The CDR3 is CASSVGDRGRVGGELFF. The CDR3, as DNA: TGTGCCAGCAGCGTAGGGGACAGGGGGCGCGTAGGCGGGGAGCTGTTTTTT.

The gene calls are TRBV6-6 and TRBJ2-3, with 13 bases that match TRBD2. The CDR3 is 17 amino acids. CDR1 is MNHNY and CDR2 is SVGAGI in the germline V gene (reference sequence). Trimming at V came to 5 bases and at J to 2 bases, leaving 7 bases not matched to a gene. The CDR3 reads CASSPGLAGVNTDTQYF. In DNA, the CDR3 is TGTGCCAGCAGTCCCGGACTAGCGGGGGTGAACACAGATACGCAGTATTTT.

The chain joins TRBV9 to TRBJ2-3; 12 positions match TRBD2. The CDR3 contains 18 residues. CDR1 and CDR2 from the germline V gene are SGDLS and YYNGEE. Trimming at V came to 2 bases and at J to 4 bases, leaving 11 bases not matched to a gene. CDR3: CASSVLAGGQLVSDTQYF. For the CDR3, the DNA is TGTGCCAGCAGCGTCCTAGCGGGGGGGCAATTGGTCTCAGATACGCAGTATTTT.

The V and J genes are TRBV6-1 and TRBJ2-7, with 9 nucleotides matching TRBD1. This CDR3 is 16 amino acids long. The trim removed 2 bases at V and 6 bases at J, leaving 11 bases unmatched. Germline CDR1 reads MNHNS; CDR2 reads SASEGT. The CDR3 DNA follows: TGTGCCAGCAGTGAACTACCGGGACAGGGTCCTTCCGAGCAGTACTTC. Translation gives CASSELPGQGPSEQYF.

The chain carries TRBV12-5 and TRBJ2-7, with 7 positions matching TRBD1. The junction had 13 bases not matched to a gene; V was cut back by 0 bases and J by 2 bases. There are 18 residues in the CDR3. CDR1 and CDR2 from the germline V gene are LGHNT and FRNRAP. CDR3 loop: CASGLVQLRGDRAYEQYF. As DNA, the CDR3 is TGTGCTAGTGGTTTGGTACAGTTACGCGGCGACAGGGCCTACGAGCAGTACTTC. The whole variable domain, remainder taken from reference TRBV12-5 and TRBJ2-7, is DARVTQTPRHKVTEMGQEVTMRCQPILGHNTVFWYRQTMMQGLELLAYFRNRAPLDDSGMPKDRFSAEMPDATLATLKIQPSEPRDSAVYFCASGLVQLRGDRAYEQYFGPGTRLTVT.

The chain uses TRBV6-5 and TRBJ1-1; 7 bases agree with TRBD1. Trimming took 6 bases from V and 2 from J; bases not matched to a gene: 6. There are 14 residues in the CDR3. Germline V gene data show CDR1 as MNHEY and CDR2 as SVGAGI. The CDR3 spells CASRQGPANTEAFF. The CDR3 region has the DNA TGTGCCAGCAGACAGGGGCCTGCCAACACTGAAGCTTTCTTT.